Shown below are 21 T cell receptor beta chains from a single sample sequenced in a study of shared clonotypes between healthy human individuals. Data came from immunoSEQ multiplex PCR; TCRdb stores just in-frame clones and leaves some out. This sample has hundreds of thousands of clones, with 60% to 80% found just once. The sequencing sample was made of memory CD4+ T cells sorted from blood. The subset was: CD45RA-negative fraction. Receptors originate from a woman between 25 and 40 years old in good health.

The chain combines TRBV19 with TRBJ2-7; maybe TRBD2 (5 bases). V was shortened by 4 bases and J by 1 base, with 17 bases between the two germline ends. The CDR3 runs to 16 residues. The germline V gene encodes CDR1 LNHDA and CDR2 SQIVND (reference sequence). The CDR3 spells CASSKRPQRTSYEQYF. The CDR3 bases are TGTGCCAGTAGTAAAAGACCCCAGCGGACTTCCTACGAGCAGTACTTC.

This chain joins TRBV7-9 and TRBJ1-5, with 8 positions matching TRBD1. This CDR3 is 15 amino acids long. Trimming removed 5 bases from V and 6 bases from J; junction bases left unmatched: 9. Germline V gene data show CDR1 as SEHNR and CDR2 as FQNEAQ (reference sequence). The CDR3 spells CASSPGQGGSQPQHF. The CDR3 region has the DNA TGTGCCAGCAGCCCAGGACAGGGTGGGAGTCAGCCCCAGCATTTT.

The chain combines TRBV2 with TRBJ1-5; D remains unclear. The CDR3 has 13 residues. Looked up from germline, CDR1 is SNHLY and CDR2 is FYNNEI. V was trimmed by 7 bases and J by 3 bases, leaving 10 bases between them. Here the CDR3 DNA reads TGTGCCAGCACCTGGCGGGACAATCAGCCCCAGCATTTT. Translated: CASTWRDNQPQHF.

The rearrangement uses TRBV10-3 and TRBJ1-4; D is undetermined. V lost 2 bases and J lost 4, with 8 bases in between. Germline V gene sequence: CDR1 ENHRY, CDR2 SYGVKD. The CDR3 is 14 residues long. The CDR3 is CAISEGSHNEKLFF. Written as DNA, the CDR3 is TGTGCCATCAGTGAGGGCAGCCATAATGAAAAACTGTTTTTT.

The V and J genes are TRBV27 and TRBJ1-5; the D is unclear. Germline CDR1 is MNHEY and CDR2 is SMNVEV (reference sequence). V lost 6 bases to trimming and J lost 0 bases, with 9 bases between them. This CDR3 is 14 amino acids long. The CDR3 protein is CASSTHYSNQPQHF. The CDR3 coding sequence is TGTGCCAGCAGCACGCATTATAGCAATCAGCCCCAGCATTTT.

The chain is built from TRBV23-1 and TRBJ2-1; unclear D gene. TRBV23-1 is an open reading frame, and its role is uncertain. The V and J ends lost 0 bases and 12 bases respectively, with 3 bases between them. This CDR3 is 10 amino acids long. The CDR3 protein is CASSQSGQFF. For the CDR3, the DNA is TGCGCCAGCAGTCAATCGGGGCAGTTCTTC.

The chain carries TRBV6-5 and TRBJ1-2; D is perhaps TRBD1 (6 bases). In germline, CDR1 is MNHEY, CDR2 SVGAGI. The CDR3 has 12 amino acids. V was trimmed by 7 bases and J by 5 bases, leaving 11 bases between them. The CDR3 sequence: CASTLDRYGYTF. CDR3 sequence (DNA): TGTGCCAGCACCCTGGACAGATATGGCTACACCTTC.

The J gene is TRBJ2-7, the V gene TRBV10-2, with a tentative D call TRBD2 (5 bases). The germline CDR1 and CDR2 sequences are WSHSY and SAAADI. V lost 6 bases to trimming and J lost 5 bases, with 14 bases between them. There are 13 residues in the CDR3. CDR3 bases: TGCGCCAGCAGCGCCCGGGGTTTCCACGAGCAGTACTTC. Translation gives CASSARGFHEQYF.

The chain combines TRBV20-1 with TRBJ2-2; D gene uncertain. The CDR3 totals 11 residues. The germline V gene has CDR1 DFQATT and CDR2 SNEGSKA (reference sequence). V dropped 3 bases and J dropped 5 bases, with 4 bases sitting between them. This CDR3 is CSASGTGELFF. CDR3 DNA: TGCAGTGCTAGTGGGACCGGGGAGCTGTTTTTT.

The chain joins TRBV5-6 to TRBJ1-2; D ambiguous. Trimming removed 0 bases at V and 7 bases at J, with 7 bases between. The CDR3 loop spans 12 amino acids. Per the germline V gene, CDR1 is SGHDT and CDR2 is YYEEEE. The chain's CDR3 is CASSLGGLGYTF. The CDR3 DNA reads TGTGCCAGCAGCTTGGGTGGACTTGGCTACACCTTC. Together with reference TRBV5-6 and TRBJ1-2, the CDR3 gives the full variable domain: DAGVTQSPTHLIKTRGQQVTLRCSPKSGHDTVSWYQQALGQGPQFIFQYYEEEERQRGNFPDRFSGHQFPNYSSELNVNALLLGDSALYLCASSLGGLGYTFGSGTRLTVV.

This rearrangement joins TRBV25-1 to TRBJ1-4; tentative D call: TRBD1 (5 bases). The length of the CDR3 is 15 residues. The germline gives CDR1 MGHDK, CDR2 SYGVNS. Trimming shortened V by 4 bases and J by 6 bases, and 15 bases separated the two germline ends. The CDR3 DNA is TGTGCCAGCAGTGGGGCGGTAGGGGACTATGAAAAACTGTTTTTT. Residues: CASSGAVGDYEKLFF. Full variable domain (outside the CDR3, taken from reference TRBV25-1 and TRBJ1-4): EADIYQTPRYLVIGTGKKITLECSQTMGHDKMYWYQQDPGMELHLIHYSYGVNSTEKGDLSSESTVSRIRTEHFPLTLESARPSHTSQYLCASSGAVGDYEKLFFGSGTQLSVL.

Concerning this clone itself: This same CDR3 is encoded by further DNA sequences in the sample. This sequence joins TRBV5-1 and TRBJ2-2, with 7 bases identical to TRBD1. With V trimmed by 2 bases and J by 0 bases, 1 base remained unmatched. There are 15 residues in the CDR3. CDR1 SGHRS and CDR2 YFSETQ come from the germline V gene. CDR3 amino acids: CASSFGTANTGELFF. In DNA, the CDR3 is TGCGCCAGCAGCTTCGGGACAGCGAACACCGGGGAGCTGTTTTTT.

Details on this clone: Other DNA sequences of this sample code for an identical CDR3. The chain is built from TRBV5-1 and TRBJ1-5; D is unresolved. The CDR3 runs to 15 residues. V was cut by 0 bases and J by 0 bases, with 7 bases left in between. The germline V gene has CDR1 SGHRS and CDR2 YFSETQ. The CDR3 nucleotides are TGCGCCAGCAGCTTGGACGGAGGTAGCAATCAGCCCCAGCATTTT. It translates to CASSLDGGSNQPQHF.

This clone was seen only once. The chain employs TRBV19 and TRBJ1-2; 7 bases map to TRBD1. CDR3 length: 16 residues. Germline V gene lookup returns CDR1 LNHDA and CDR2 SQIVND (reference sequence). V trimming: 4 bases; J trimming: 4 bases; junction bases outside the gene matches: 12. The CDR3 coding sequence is TGTGCCAGTAGTACCCCTTGGCAGGGGGTCCCCTATGGCTACACCTTC. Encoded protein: CASSTPWQGVPYGYTF.

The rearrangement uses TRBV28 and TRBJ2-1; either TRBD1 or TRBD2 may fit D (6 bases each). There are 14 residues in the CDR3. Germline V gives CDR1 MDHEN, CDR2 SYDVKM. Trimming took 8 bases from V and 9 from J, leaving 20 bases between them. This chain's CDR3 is CASRARGGSFEQFF. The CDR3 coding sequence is TGTGCCAGCCGCGCCCGAGGGGGGTCTTTTGAGCAGTTCTTC.

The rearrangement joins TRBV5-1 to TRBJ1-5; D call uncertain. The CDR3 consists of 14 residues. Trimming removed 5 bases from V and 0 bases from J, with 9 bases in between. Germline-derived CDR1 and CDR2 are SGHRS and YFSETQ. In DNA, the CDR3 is TGCGCCAGCAGGAAGAAGGGTAGCAATCAGCCCCAGCATTTT. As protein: CASRKKGSNQPQHF.

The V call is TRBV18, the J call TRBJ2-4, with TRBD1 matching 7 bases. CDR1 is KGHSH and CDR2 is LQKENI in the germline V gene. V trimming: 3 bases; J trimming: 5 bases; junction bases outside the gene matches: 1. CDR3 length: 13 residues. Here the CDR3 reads CASSPGQQNIQYF. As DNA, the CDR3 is TGTGCCAGCTCACCGGGACAGCAAAACATTCAGTACTTC.

The CDR3 region is CASSDPNQRSGELFF. The CDR3 region has the DNA TGTGCCAGCAGCGACCCCAATCAAAGGTCCGGGGAGCTGTTTTTT. This chain links TRBV7-9 with TRBJ2-2; D gene uncertain. The CDR3 has 15 residues. V lost 5 bases to trimming and J lost 6 bases, with 16 bases between them. CDR1 is SEHNR and CDR2 is FQNEAQ in the germline V gene (reference sequence).

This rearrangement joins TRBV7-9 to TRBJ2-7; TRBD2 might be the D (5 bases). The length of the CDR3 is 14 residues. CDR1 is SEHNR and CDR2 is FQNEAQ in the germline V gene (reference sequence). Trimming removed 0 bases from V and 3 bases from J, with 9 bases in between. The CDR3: CASSLAASFYEQYF. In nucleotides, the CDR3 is TGTGCCAGCAGCTTAGCGGCTAGCTTCTACGAGCAGTACTTC. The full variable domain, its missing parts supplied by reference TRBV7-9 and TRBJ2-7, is DTGVSQNPRHKITKRGQNVTFRCDPISEHNRLYWYRQTLGQGPEFLTYFQNEAQLEKSRLLSDRFSAERPKGSFSTLEIQRTEQGDSAMYLCASSLAASFYEQYFGPGTRLTVT.

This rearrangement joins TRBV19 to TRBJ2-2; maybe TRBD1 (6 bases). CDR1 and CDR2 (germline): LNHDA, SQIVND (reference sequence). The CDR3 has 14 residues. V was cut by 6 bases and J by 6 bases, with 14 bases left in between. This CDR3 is CASRRGISPGELFF. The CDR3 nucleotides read TGTGCCAGTAGAAGGGGGATATCTCCCGGGGAGCTGTTTTTT.

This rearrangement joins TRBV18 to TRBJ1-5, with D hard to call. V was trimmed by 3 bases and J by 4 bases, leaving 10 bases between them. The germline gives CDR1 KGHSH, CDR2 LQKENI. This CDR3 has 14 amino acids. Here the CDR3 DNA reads TGTGCCAGCTCACCCGCTTCCAGTAATCAGCCCCAGCATTTT. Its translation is CASSPASSNQPQHF.